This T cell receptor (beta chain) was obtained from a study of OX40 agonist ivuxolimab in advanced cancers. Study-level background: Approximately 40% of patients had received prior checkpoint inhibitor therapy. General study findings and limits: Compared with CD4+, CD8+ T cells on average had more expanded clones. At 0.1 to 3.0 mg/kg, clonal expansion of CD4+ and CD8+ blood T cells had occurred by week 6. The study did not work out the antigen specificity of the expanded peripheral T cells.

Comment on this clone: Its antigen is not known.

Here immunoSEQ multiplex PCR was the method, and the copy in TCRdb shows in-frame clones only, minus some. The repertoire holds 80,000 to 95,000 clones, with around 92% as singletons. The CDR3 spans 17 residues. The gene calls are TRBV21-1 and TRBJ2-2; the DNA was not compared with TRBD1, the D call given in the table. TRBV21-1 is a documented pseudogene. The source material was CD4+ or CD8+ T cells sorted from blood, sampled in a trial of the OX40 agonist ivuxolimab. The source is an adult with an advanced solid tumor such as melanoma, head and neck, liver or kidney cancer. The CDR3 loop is CASSRPDRTPGSGELFF. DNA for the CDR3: TGTGCCAGCAGCAGACCCGACAGGACCCCGGGGTCCGGGGAGCTGTTTTTT.